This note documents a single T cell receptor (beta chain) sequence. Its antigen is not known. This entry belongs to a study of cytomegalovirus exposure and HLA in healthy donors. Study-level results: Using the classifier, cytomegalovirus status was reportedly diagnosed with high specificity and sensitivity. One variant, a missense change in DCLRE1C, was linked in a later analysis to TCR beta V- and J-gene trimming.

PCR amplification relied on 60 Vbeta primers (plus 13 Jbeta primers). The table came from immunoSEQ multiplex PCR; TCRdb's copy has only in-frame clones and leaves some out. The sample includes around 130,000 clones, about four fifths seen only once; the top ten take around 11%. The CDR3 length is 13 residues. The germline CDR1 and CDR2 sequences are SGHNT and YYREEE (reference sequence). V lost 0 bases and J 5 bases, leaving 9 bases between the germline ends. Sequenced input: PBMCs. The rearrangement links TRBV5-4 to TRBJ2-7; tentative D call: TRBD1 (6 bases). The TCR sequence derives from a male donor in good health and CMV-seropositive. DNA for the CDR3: TGTGCCAGCAGCTTGGTCGGGACAAACGAGCAGTACTTC. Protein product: CASSLVGTNEQYF. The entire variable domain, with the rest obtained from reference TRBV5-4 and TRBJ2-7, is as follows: ETGVTQSPTHLIKTRGQQVTLRCSSQSGHNTVSWYQQALGQGPQFIFQYYREEENGRGNFPPRFSGLQFPNYSSELNVNALELDDSALYLCASSLVGTNEQYFGPGTRLTVT.